This T cell receptor (beta chain) came from a study of blood T cell repertoires in COVID-19. About the research overall: In each case, the material was cDNA or gDNA derived from T cells, B-cell-depleted T cells, or PBMCs.

The CDR3 extends over 14 amino acids. The germline V gene has CDR1 MNHNS and CDR2 SASEGT. V lost 0 bases to trimming and J lost 2 bases, with 7 bases between them. This clone came up many times. TCRdb keeps only in-frame clones here, not all; method: immunoSEQ multiplex PCR. The sample shows some 110,000 clones, more than 60% of them seen only once. This clonotype originated in a man aged 50 or older with acute or convalescent COVID-19. V is TRBV6-1 and J is TRBJ1-2; TRBD1 might be the D (5 bases). The specimen sequenced was peripheral blood. The CDR3, as DNA: TGTGCCAGCAGTGAAGCGGGGCAAAACTATGGCTACACCTTC. This translates into CASSEAGQNYGYTF.